This passage covers 14 T cell receptor beta chains from one sample sequenced in a study of OX40 agonist ivuxolimab in advanced cancers. Using immunoSEQ multiplex PCR, the repertoire was profiled, and TCRdb retains in-frame clones only, with some absent. The sample holds around 54,000 clones, roughly 92% seen once. Here the sequenced sample was CD4+ or CD8+ T cells sorted from blood, taken in a trial of the OX40 agonist ivuxolimab. These receptors came from an adult with an advanced solid tumor such as melanoma, head and neck, liver or kidney cancer.

The chain has TRBV28 and TRBJ2-7; TRBD1 aligns across 11 bases. The trim removed 6 bases at V and 2 bases at J, leaving 3 bases unmatched. This CDR3 is built from 14 residues. CDR1 is MDHEN, CDR2 SYDVKM, per germline. CDR3 nucleotides: TGTGCCAGCAGGGGGGACAGGGGGACCTACGAGCAGTACTTC. Translating it yields CASRGDRGTYEQYF.

This sequence joins TRBV11-3 and TRBJ2-7, with 8 bases that match TRBD1. V shed 1 base and J 5 bases; nucleotides not matched to a gene: 10. This CDR3 has 16 amino acids. Germline loops: CDR1 SGHNT, CDR2 YENEEA. CDR3 bases: TGTGCCAGCAGCTTAGGTGAAGGCCGGACAGGGAACGAGCAGTACTTC. Protein: CASSLGEGRTGNEQYF.

CDR3 nucleotides: TGTGCCAGTAGTATCACCGGGTGGGGAACTGAAGCTTTCTTT. Protein product: CASSITGWGTEAFF. The chain links TRBV19 to TRBJ1-1; no definite D call. Germline lookup yields CDR1 LNHDA and CDR2 SQIVND (reference sequence). V was pared by 3 bases and J by 5 bases, with 13 bases between. The length of the CDR3 is 14 residues.

This chain joins TRBV6-5 and TRBJ1-1; D gene uncertain. Per the germline V gene, CDR1 is MNHEY and CDR2 is SVGAGI. The CDR3 is 12 residues long. Trimming left V 7 bases short and J 7 bases short, with 13 bases between. The CDR3 DNA is TGTGCCAGCACCTACCCGCAGGTTGAAGCTTTCTTT. Its protein is CASTYPQVEAFF.

The V gene is TRBV28, the J gene TRBJ2-7; possible D gene TRBD1, 5 bases. Germline CDR1 and CDR2: MDHEN and SYDVKM. This CDR3 spans 15 amino acids. The ends were cut back, 3 bases at V and 5 bases at J, with 17 bases in the middle. CDR3: CASSLVQGSVNEQYF. CDR3 nucleotides: TGTGCCAGCAGTTTGGTCCAGGGTTCTGTCAACGAGCAGTACTTC.

CDR3 in amino acids: CASSQTRDEQYF. CDR3 nucleotide sequence: TGTGCCAGCAGCCAGACCCGGGACGAGCAGTACTTC. The chain links TRBV7-3 to TRBJ2-7, with D unresolved. Germline V CDR1 and CDR2: SGHTA, FQGTGA. V gave up 5 bases and J gave up 5 bases, with 10 bases separating them. CDR3 size: 12 residues. The variable domain in full, with the rest retrieved from reference TRBV7-3 and TRBJ2-7, is GAGVSQTPSNKVTEKGKYVELRCDPISGHTALYWYRQSLGQGPEFLIYFQGTGAADDSGLPNDRFFAVRPEGSVSTLKIQRTERGDSAVYLCASSQTRDEQYFGPGTRLTVT.

The chain combines TRBV4-2 with TRBJ2-7, with D perhaps TRBD2 (5 bases). The CDR3 covers 13 residues. Trimming stripped 4 bases from V and 4 bases from J, with 11 bases between. Per the germline V gene, CDR1 is LGHNA and CDR2 is YNFKEQ. The CDR3 coding sequence is TGTGCCAGCAGCCCATACCGGGATTACGAGCAGTACTTC. Amino acids: CASSPYRDYEQYF.

The chain couples TRBV7-9 to TRBJ2-5, with 7 bases lining up with TRBD1. CDR3 length: 14 amino acids. In germline, CDR1 is SEHNR, CDR2 FQNEAQ (reference sequence). V lost 4 bases, J lost 3 bases, and 5 bases stayed unmatched. DNA of the CDR3: TGTGCCAGCAGCTCAACCGGGACAGAAGAGACCCAGTACTTC. It encodes CASSSTGTEETQYF.

The gene calls are TRBV5-5 and TRBJ2-7; 9 bases line up with TRBD2. CDR1 and CDR2 from the germline V gene are SGHKS and YYEKEE (reference sequence). The V and J ends lost 2 bases and 4 bases, in that order; junction bases with no gene match: 4. CDR3 length: 14 residues. CDR3 nucleotide sequence: TGTGCCAGCAGCTTTCATAGCGGGAGTTACGAGCAGTACTTC. This translates into CASSFHSGSYEQYF.

The count of this clone is one. The chain joins TRBV28 to TRBJ2-1, with D possibly TRBD2 on 6 matching bases. V lost 7 bases and J lost 8, with 15 bases in between. The germline CDR1 and CDR2 sequences are MDHEN and SYDVKM. This CDR3 contains 13 residues. The CDR3 DNA reads TGTGCCAGCACCGAGTGGGGGGAGGATGAGCAGTTCTTC. It encodes CASTEWGEDEQFF.

This chain connects TRBV6-5 to TRBJ2-3; D is ambiguous. The CDR3 extends over 11 amino acids. In germline, CDR1 is MNHEY, CDR2 SVGAGI. The V end lost 6 bases, the J end lost 4 bases, and 5 bases lay between the germline ends. The CDR3 loop reads CASRQSDTQYF. In nucleotides, the CDR3 is TGTGCCAGCAGGCAATCAGATACGCAGTATTTT.

The chain uses TRBV6-5 and TRBJ2-1; a weak D match, TRBD2 (6 bases). Germline V gene data show CDR1 as MNHEY and CDR2 as SVGAGI. V was shortened by 2 bases and J by 7 bases, with 6 bases between the two germline ends. CDR3 length: 12 residues. CDR3 nucleotide sequence: TGTGCCAGCAGTTACGCGGGGAATGAGCAGTTCTTC. Residues: CASSYAGNEQFF.

The chain is built from TRBV5-5 and TRBJ2-1, with 9 bases lining up with TRBD2. From germline, CDR1 is SGHKS and CDR2 YYEKEE (reference sequence). The CDR3 length is 15 residues. J gave up 5 bases and V 0 bases, and 3 bases lay outside the gene matches. CDR3: CASSLGTSADNEQFF. Here the CDR3 DNA reads TGTGCCAGCAGCTTGGGGACTAGCGCAGACAATGAGCAGTTCTTC.

With respect to this clone: Other DNA sequences within the sample encode an identical CDR3. CDR3 DNA sequence: TGTGCCAGCAGCGTAGGACTAGCGGAGACCTACGAGCAGTACTTC. As protein: CASSVGLAETYEQYF. The V call is TRBV9, the J call TRBJ2-7; 9 bases are a match to TRBD2. CDR1 is SGDLS, CDR2 YYNGEE, per germline. The CDR3 contains 15 residues. The trim removed 0 bases at V and 2 bases at J, leaving 3 bases unmatched.